The entry that follows covers one T cell receptor beta chain sequence. These data come from a study of blood T cell repertoires in COVID-19. Study details: Collection of acute and convalescent COVID-19 samples took place in the United States, Italy and Spain.

In the original processing: The authors estimated nucleated cell counts from reference gene primer amplification. Using immunoSEQ multiplex PCR, the repertoire was profiled, and TCRdb retains in-frame clones only, with some absent. The DNA gave D and trimming, while V, J and clone size come from that table. Found here are roughly 87,000 clones, about 88% of them singletons; the top ten hold around 5.3%. The V and J ends lost 4 bases and 4 bases respectively, with 14 bases between them. Per the germline V gene, CDR1 is LNHDA and CDR2 is SQIVND (reference sequence). This CDR3 comprises 14 residues. Sequencing was carried out using peripheral blood. This receptor was identified in a man aged 40-49 years with acute or convalescent COVID-19. This chain links TRBV19 with TRBJ2-7; D may be TRBD1 (5 bases). The CDR3 loop is CASSKAGPSYEQYF. The CDR3 bases are TGTGCCAGTAGTAAGGCAGGGCCCTCATACGAGCAGTACTTC. The full variable domain, its missing parts supplied by reference TRBV19 and TRBJ2-7, is DGGITQSPKYLFRKEGQNVTLSCEQNLNHDAMYWYRQDPGQGLRLIYYSQIVNDFQKGDIAEGYSVSREKKESFPLTVTSAQKNPTAFYLCASSKAGPSYEQYFGPGTRLTVT.